These 25 T cell receptor beta chains originate from one sample sequenced in a study of early T cells in non-severe SARS-CoV-2 infection. TCRdb called the 5' RACE reads again in MiXCR, with one record for every CDR3 protein. The data show roughly 70,000 distinct CDR3 sequences, roughly 13% seen once. The sample taken for sequencing was whole blood. The receptors stem from an adult who was a healthcare worker with PCR-confirmed SARS-CoV-2 infection or an uninfected control (not recorded which).

In its sample, this clonotype was seen many times. The CDR3 region has the DNA TGTGCCAGCAGTGTGGGGACTAGCGGCCAAGAGACCCAGTACTTC. It codes for CASSVGTSGQETQYF. The chain is built from TRBV6-1 and TRBJ2-5; 11 nucleotides align to TRBD2. This CDR3 is built from 15 residues. Germline-derived CDR1 and CDR2 are MNHNS and SASEGT. V trimming: 4 bases; J trimming: 1 base; junction bases outside the gene matches: 2.

This clonotype has only a few counts. This chain links TRBV7-9 with TRBJ1-1, with D perhaps matching TRBD1 (6 bases). The germline gives CDR1 SEHNR, CDR2 FQNEAQ (reference sequence). The CDR3 consists of 16 residues. Trimming took off 5 bases at V and 0 bases at J, with 16 bases between the two ends. The CDR3 protein is CASSLGVTGLNTEAFF. For the CDR3, the DNA is TGTGCCAGCAGCCTAGGGGTTACAGGGTTGAACACTGAAGCTTTCTTT.

This chain joins TRBV6-5 and TRBJ2-3, with 11 bases that match TRBD2. Germline values: CDR1 MNHEY, CDR2 SVGAGI. The CDR3 is made up of 19 amino acids. The trim removed 5 bases at V and 1 base at J, leaving 14 bases unmatched. The CDR3 DNA reads TGTGCCAGCAGTCACGAGGTACTAGCGGGAGAGGATGGCACAGATACGCAGTATTTT. Amino acids: CASSHEVLAGEDGTDTQYF.

This clonotype was observed a single time. This may come from a read error, since a much larger clone is one base off. The chain uses TRBV7-8 and TRBJ2-7; no clear D. The CDR3 runs to 13 residues. Trimming left V 4 bases short and J 5 bases short, with 12 bases between. Germline V gene sequence: CDR1 SGHVS, CDR2 FQNEAQ. The CDR3 spells CASSSEQGHEQYF. CDR3 DNA: TGTGCCAGCAGCTCAGAGCAAGGCCACGAGCAGTACTTC.

This clonotype was observed a handful of times. The V gene is TRBV12-3 or TRBV12-4, the J gene TRBJ2-7; D not certain. CDR3 size: 15 residues. The V and J ends lost 5 bases and 5 bases respectively, with 19 bases between them. The CDR3 DNA is TGTGCCAGCAGTCCCCGCGGTTCGATGATCCACGAGCAGTACTTC. This gives the protein CASSPRGSMIHEQYF.

This clonotype was observed a few times. This chain uses TRBV5-4 with TRBJ2-7, with D possibly matching TRBD1 (6 bases). CDR1 and CDR2 (germline): SGHNT, YYREEE (reference sequence). The length of the CDR3 is 15 residues. The ends were cut back, 4 bases at V and 0 bases at J, with 14 bases in the middle. CDR3 amino acids: CASSPRQELSYEQYF. CDR3 DNA sequence: TGTGCCAGCAGCCCCCGACAGGAACTCTCCTACGAGCAGTACTTC.

This clonotype occurred a few times. The V call is TRBV20-1, the J call TRBJ2-7; the match to TRBD1 covers 9 bases. Trimming at V came to 4 bases and at J to 5 bases, leaving 9 bases not matched to a gene. The CDR3 length is 14 residues. From germline, CDR1 is DFQATT and CDR2 SNEGSKA (reference sequence). CDR3 coding DNA: TGCAGTGCTAAACTCGGGACAGGGAGCCACGAGCAGTACTTC. As protein: CSAKLGTGSHEQYF.

There are many counts of this clonotype. V gene TRBV7-9 combines with J gene TRBJ2-1, with D possibly being TRBD1 or TRBD2 (5 bases each). Per the germline V gene, CDR1 is SEHNR and CDR2 is FQNEAQ (reference sequence). Trimming cost V 7 bases and J 1 base, with 14 bases left between them. The CDR3 totals 15 residues. This CDR3 is CASTNPGRSYNEQFF. DNA for the CDR3: TGTGCCAGCACCAATCCGGGACGGTCCTACAATGAGCAGTTCTTC. The full variable domain, with the rest looked up from reference TRBV7-9 and TRBJ2-1, is DTGVSQNPRHKITKRGQNVTFRCDPISEHNRLYWYRQTLGQGPEFLTYFQNEAQLEKSRLLSDRFSAERPKGSFSTLEIQRTEQGDSAMYLCASTNPGRSYNEQFFGPGTRLTVL.

The V gene is TRBV12-3 or TRBV12-4, the J gene TRBJ2-1, with D possibly being TRBD1 or TRBD2 (5 bases each). V lost 6 bases and J lost 7, with 13 bases in between. This CDR3 spans 13 amino acids. The chain's CDR3 is CASRRGEANEQFF. The DNA of the CDR3 is TGTGCCAGCAGGAGGGGTGAGGCTAATGAGCAGTTCTTC.

This clonotype was recorded many times. The V gene is TRBV7-2, the J gene TRBJ2-5; 11 bases are a match to TRBD2. The germline V gene has CDR1 SGHTA and CDR2 FQGNSA. With V trimmed by 6 bases and J by 4 bases, 16 bases remained unmatched. There are 18 residues in the CDR3. CDR3 protein: CASSSLAGGPVGPETQYF. CDR3 nucleotides: TGTGCCAGCAGTTCTTTAGCGGGAGGGCCTGTTGGCCCAGAGACCCAGTACTTC. Based on the CDR3 plus reference TRBV7-2 and TRBJ2-5, the full variable domain is GAGVSQSPSNKVTEKGKDVELRCDPISGHTALYWYRQSLGQGLEFLIYFQGNSAPDKSGLPSDRFSAERTGGSVSTLTIQRTQQEDSAVYLCASSSLAGGPVGPETQYFGPGTRLLVL.

By sample fraction, this clonotype is medium-sized. The chain uses TRBV29-1 and TRBJ2-1, with 8 bases fitting TRBD1. The V segment lost 7 bases and the J segment 2 bases; nucleotides outside the gene matches: 7. Looked up from germline, CDR1 is SQVTM and CDR2 is ANQGSEA. The CDR3 consists of 14 residues. The CDR3 DNA follows: TGCAGCGGTCTAGGACAGGGCACCTACAATGAGCAGTTCTTC. This sequence encodes CSGLGQGTYNEQFF.

V usage is TRBV29-1 and J usage is TRBJ1-2; D is uncertain. This CDR3 has 10 amino acids. From germline, CDR1 is SQVTM and CDR2 ANQGSEA. Trimming left V 4 bases short and J 8 bases short, with 8 bases between. CDR3 sequence (DNA): TGCAGCGTTGGGACGTCCGGCTACACCTTC. Protein: CSVGTSGYTF.

This clonotype was found a few times. The rearrangement joins TRBV3-1 to TRBJ2-5; TRBD2 matches at 12 bases. The V segment lost 4 bases and the J segment 1 base; nucleotides outside the gene matches: 4. The V gene's germline CDR1 is LGHDT and CDR2 YNNKEL (reference sequence). This CDR3 comprises 16 residues. In nucleotides, the CDR3 is TGTGCCAGCAGCCTCCGGACTAGCGGGGCCCAAGAGACCCAGTACTTC. Residues: CASSLRTSGAQETQYF.

This clonotype was observed a handful of times. This sequence joins TRBV6-6 and TRBJ2-3; 7 bases are a match to TRBD1. CDR1 is MNHNY and CDR2 is SVGAGI in the germline V gene (reference sequence). J was trimmed by 0 bases and V by 10 bases; bases with no gene match: 13. The CDR3 is 16 residues long. CDR3 protein: CATKGAKGSSTDTQYF. CDR3 nucleotide sequence: TGTGCCACCAAGGGGGCGAAGGGTAGCAGCACAGATACGCAGTATTTT.

The CDR3 loop is CASRTGGINTEAFF. The CDR3 bases are TGTGCCAGCCGTACAGGGGGGATTAACACTGAAGCTTTCTTT. V and J are TRBV12-3 or TRBV12-4 and TRBJ1-1; 8 bases are shared with TRBD1. Trimming removed 8 bases from V and 2 bases from J; junction bases left unmatched: 7. CDR3 size: 14 residues.

This clonotype was observed at least ten times. V usage is TRBV6-6 and J usage is TRBJ2-6; possibly TRBD2 for D (6 bases). V was clipped by 6 bases and J by 0 bases, with 21 bases between them. CDR3 length: 19 amino acids. CDR1 is MNHNY, CDR2 SVGAGI, per germline (reference sequence). The CDR3 is CASSPRGAGLSSGANVLTF. CDR3 bases: TGTGCCAGCAGCCCCCGCGGGGCCGGCCTTAGCTCTGGGGCCAACGTCCTGACTTTC.

This clonotype appeared a few times. This sequence joins TRBV19 and TRBJ2-2; 7 bases align to TRBD1. The CDR3 covers 15 residues. Trimming took 2 bases from V and 1 from J; bases not matched to a gene: 1. Germline assignment: CDR1 LNHDA and CDR2 SQIVND (reference sequence). CDR3 DNA: TGTGCCAGTAGTATAAACAGGGGGAACACCGGGGAGCTGTTTTTT. Protein sequence: CASSINRGNTGELFF.

This clonotype was found a few times. The junction departs from the called germline gene at one end, perhaps through a read error. The V and J genes are TRBV28 and TRBJ1-1, with D possibly being TRBD1 (6 bases). CDR1 is MDHEN, CDR2 SYDVKM, per germline. CDR3 length: 12 amino acids. For the CDR3, the DNA is TGTGCCTCCTTCCAGGGGAGCACTGAAGTTTTCTTT. This translates into CASFQGSTEVFF. The complete variable domain, with remaining parts taken from reference TRBV28 and TRBJ1-1, reads DVKVTQSSRYLVKRTGEKVFLECVQDMDHENMFWYRQDPGLGLRLIYFSYDVKMKEKGDIPEGYSVSREKKERFSLILESASTNQTSMYLCASFQGSTEVFFGQGTRLTVV.

This clonotype has at least ten counts. The rearrangement joins TRBV9 to TRBJ1-2; 7 bases agree with TRBD1. CDR1 and CDR2 from the germline V gene are SGDLS and YYNGEE. V gave up 2 bases and J gave up 5 bases; unmatched junction bases: 12. The CDR3 sequence is 16 residues long. The CDR3 protein is CASSVPDRRGVYGYTF. CDR3 sequence (DNA): TGTGCCAGCAGCGTCCCGGACAGGAGGGGGGTTTATGGCTACACCTTC.

This clonotype was found a few times. V and J are TRBV2 and TRBJ2-6; 8 bases agree with TRBD1. J gave up 2 bases and V 4 bases, and 7 bases lay outside the gene matches. From germline, CDR1 is SNHLY and CDR2 FYNNEI. The CDR3 loop spans 17 amino acids. The CDR3 loop is CASSADIQGAGANVLTF. CDR3 coding DNA: TGTGCCAGCAGTGCCGACATACAGGGGGCTGGGGCCAACGTCCTGACTTTC.

The rearrangement links TRBV11-2 to TRBJ2-3, with 7 bases identical to TRBD2. Germline V lookup: CDR1 SGHAT, CDR2 FQNNGV. Trimming removed 3 bases from V and 6 bases from J; junction bases left unmatched: 9. The CDR3 sequence is 15 residues long. CDR3 amino acids: CASSLGVREADTQYF. CDR3 nucleotide sequence: TGTGCCAGCAGCTTGGGCGTCCGGGAGGCGGATACGCAGTATTTT. Combining the CDR3 with reference TRBV11-2 and TRBJ2-3 gives the whole variable domain EAGVAQSPRYKIIEKRQSVAFWCNPISGHATLYWYQQILGQGPKLLIQFQNNGVVDDSQLPKDRFSAERLKGVDSTLKIQPAKLEDSAVYLCASSLGVREADTQYFGPGTRLTVL.

The genes are TRBV5-1 and TRBJ2-7; a possible D gene is TRBD2 (5 bases). CDR1 is SGHRS, CDR2 YFSETQ, per germline. The CDR3 sequence is 15 residues long. With 4 bases removed from V and 2 bases from J, the gap between germline ends came to 16 bases. The CDR3, as DNA: TGCGCCAGCAGCCTAGGACCGTCGGGGACCTACGAGCAGTACTTC. Its protein product is CASSLGPSGTYEQYF.

This clonotype showed up many times. This chain joins TRBV7-8 and TRBJ2-5; D call uncertain. The V end lost 2 bases, the J end lost 2 bases, and 9 bases lay between the germline ends. Germline CDR1 SGHVS, CDR2 FQNEAQ. The CDR3 loop spans 14 amino acids. As DNA, the CDR3 is TGTGCCAGCAGCTTAATGGCGAATCAAGAGACCCAGTACTTC. Translated, it gives CASSLMANQETQYF.

This chain joins TRBV10-3 and TRBJ1-6, with TRBD1 matching 8 bases. The CDR3 runs to 18 residues. CDR1 and CDR2 from the germline V gene are ENHRY and SYGVKD. V dropped 1 base and J dropped 7; count of bases not matched to a gene: 12. The CDR3 sequence: CAISEFRTGIIQNSPLHF. The CDR3 DNA is TGTGCCATCAGTGAGTTTCGGACAGGGATAATCCAAAATTCACCCCTCCACTTT.

This chain connects TRBV4-3 to TRBJ2-5; D ambiguous. Looked up from germline, CDR1 is LGHNA and CDR2 is YSLEER. Trimming took off 4 bases at V and 5 bases at J, with 17 bases between the two ends. The length of the CDR3 is 15 residues. In DNA, the CDR3 is TGCGCCAGCAGCCTTGACGGCACGATGGGGGAGACCCAGTACTTC. Translating gives CASSLDGTMGETQYF.